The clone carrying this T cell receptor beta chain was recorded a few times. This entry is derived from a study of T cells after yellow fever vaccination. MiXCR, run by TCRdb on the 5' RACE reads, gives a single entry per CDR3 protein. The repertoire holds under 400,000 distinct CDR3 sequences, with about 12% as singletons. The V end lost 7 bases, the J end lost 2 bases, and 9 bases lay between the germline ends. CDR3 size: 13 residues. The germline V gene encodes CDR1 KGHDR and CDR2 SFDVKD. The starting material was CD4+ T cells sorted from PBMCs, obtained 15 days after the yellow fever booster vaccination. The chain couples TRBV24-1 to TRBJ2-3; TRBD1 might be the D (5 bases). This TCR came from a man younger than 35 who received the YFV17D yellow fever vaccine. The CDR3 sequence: CATRDIYTDTQYF. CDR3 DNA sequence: TGTGCCACCAGGGACATATACACAGATACGCAGTATTTT.